These 21 T cell receptor beta chains were sequenced from one sample in a study of blood T cell repertoires in COVID-19. Assay: immunoSEQ multiplex PCR; the TCRdb copy retains only in-frame clones and omits some. The sample carries around 330,000 clones, about 89% recorded once. Sequenced sample: PBMCs or T cells enriched from blood (not recorded which). The receptors come from a woman in her forties who had recovered from COVID-19.

J is TRBJ2-1 and V is TRBV9, with 9 positions matching TRBD2. J gave up 7 bases and V 3 bases, and 8 bases lay outside the gene matches. The germline gives CDR1 SGDLS, CDR2 YYNGEE. The length of the CDR3 is 15 residues. For the CDR3, the DNA is TGTGCCAGCAGCGCACTCGCGGGGGGGCGTAATGAGCAGTTCTTC. Translation: CASSALAGGRNEQFF. Together with reference TRBV9 and TRBJ2-1, the CDR3 gives the full variable domain: DSGVTQTPKHLITATGQRVTLRCSPRSGDLSVYWYQQSLDQGLQFLIQYYNGEERAKGNILERFSAQQFPDLHSELNLSSLELGDSALYFCASSALAGGRNEQFFGPGTRLTVL.

The gene calls are TRBV9 and TRBJ2-1; 16 nucleotides align to TRBD2. Looked up from germline, CDR1 is SGDLS and CDR2 is YYNGEE. J was trimmed by 10 bases and V by 4 bases; bases with no gene match: 11. The CDR3 loop spans 17 amino acids. In nucleotides, the CDR3 is TGTGCCAGCAGCAAACAAGGGACTAGCGGGGGGGTTTCGGAGCAGTTCTTC. Translated, it gives CASSKQGTSGGVSEQFF. The variable domain in full, with the rest retrieved from reference TRBV9 and TRBJ2-1, is DSGVTQTPKHLITATGQRVTLRCSPRSGDLSVYWYQQSLDQGLQFLIQYYNGEERAKGNILERFSAQQFPDLHSELNLSSLELGDSALYFCASSKQGTSGGVSEQFFGPGTRLTVL.

The chain combines TRBV7-8 with TRBJ2-5, with D maybe TRBD2 (7 bases). In germline, CDR1 is SGHVS, CDR2 FQNEAQ. The germline V and J ends were trimmed by 5 bases and 2 bases, with 12 bases remaining between them. This CDR3 is 14 amino acids long. CDR3 in DNA: TGTGCCAGCAGCCGAGGGGGGGTACAAGAGACCCAGTACTTC. Its protein is CASSRGGVQETQYF.

V gene TRBV5-1 combines with J gene TRBJ2-1; TRBD2 aligns across 9 bases. The CDR3 loop spans 14 amino acids. Germline V CDR1 and CDR2: SGHRS, YFSETQ. J lost 3 bases, V lost 4 bases, and 2 bases had no gene match. CDR3 DNA sequence: TGCGCCAGCAGCATTAGCGGGAGCTACAATGAGCAGTTCTTC. Translation gives CASSISGSYNEQFF.

CDR3 residues: CASSLLAPVRDRELFF. In nucleotides, the CDR3 is TGTGCCAGCAGCTTACTAGCGCCAGTTCGGGACCGGGAGCTGTTTTTT. The chain combines TRBV5-6 with TRBJ2-2, with 7 positions matching TRBD2. The CDR3 extends over 16 amino acids. The V segment lost 2 bases and the J segment 9 bases; nucleotides outside the gene matches: 13. In germline, CDR1 is SGHDT, CDR2 YYEEEE.

The rearrangement links TRBV7-2 to TRBJ1-5; TRBD1 matches 10 bases. The CDR3 covers 16 residues. Trimming cost V 5 bases and J 1 base; bases outside gene matches: 5. CDR1 SGHTA and CDR2 FQGNSA come from the germline V gene. DNA for the CDR3: TGTGCCAGCAGCCTGACAGGGGGCTTCAGCAATCAGCCCCAGCATTTT. Residues: CASSLTGGFSNQPQHF. Based on the CDR3 plus reference TRBV7-2 and TRBJ1-5, the full variable domain is GAGVSQSPSNKVTEKGKDVELRCDPISGHTALYWYRQSLGQGLEFLIYFQGNSAPDKSGLPSDRFSAERTGGSVSTLTIQRTQQEDSAVYLCASSLTGGFSNQPQHFGDGTRLSIL.

This clone was counted only a few times. The chain combines TRBV2 with TRBJ2-1; D may be TRBD2 (6 bases). Germline V gives CDR1 SNHLY, CDR2 FYNNEI. The CDR3 runs to 15 residues. V was pared by 3 bases and J by 4 bases, with 13 bases between. The CDR3 loop reads CASSDADGGYNEQFF. CDR3 bases: TGTGCCAGCAGTGATGCGGACGGGGGATACAATGAGCAGTTCTTC.

This chain links TRBV3-1 (or the pseudogene TRBV3-2) with TRBJ1-5, with D perhaps TRBD1 (5 bases). Germline CDR1 LGHDT, CDR2 YNNKEL (reference sequence). This CDR3 is 12 amino acids long. V was clipped by 3 bases and J by 7 bases, with 7 bases between them. As DNA, the CDR3 is TGTGCCAGCAGCCAGGGGGGACAGCCCCAGCATTTT. Its translation: CASSQGGQPQHF.

The chain links TRBV19 to TRBJ2-1; weak D call: TRBD1 (6 bases). The CDR3 is made up of 15 amino acids. The germline CDR1 and CDR2 sequences are LNHDA and SQIVND (reference sequence). V was shortened by 3 bases and J by 1 base, with 10 bases between the two germline ends. CDR3 loop: CASSINRVSYNEQFF. The CDR3 DNA is TGTGCCAGTAGTATTAACAGGGTATCCTACAATGAGCAGTTCTTC.

This sequence joins TRBV29-1 and TRBJ1-5; D gene unclear. The germline CDR1 and CDR2 sequences are SQVTM and ANQGSEA. V lost 4 bases and J lost 5, with 9 bases in between. The length of the CDR3 is 12 residues. CDR3 sequence (DNA): TGCAGCGTTGGGGTAAGCGATCAGCCCCAGCATTTT. Residues: CSVGVSDQPQHF. Full variable domain (missing parts from reference TRBV29-1 and TRBJ1-5): SAVISQKPSRDICQRGTSLTIQCQVDSQVTMMFWYRQQPGQSLTLIATANQGSEATYESGFVIDKFPISRPNLTFSTLTVSNMSPEDSSIYLCSVGVSDQPQHFGDGTRLSIL.

The chain carries TRBV28 and TRBJ2-2; TRBD1 matches 8 bases. The CDR3 totals 17 residues. Germline V lookup: CDR1 MDHEN, CDR2 SYDVKM. Germline trimming cut 10 bases from V and 2 bases from J; bases unmatched to any gene: 15. CDR3 in amino acids: CAIRSGQGFSNTGELFF. In DNA form, the CDR3 reads TGTGCCATTAGAAGCGGACAGGGCTTCAGTAACACCGGGGAGCTGTTTTTT. Variable domain in full (rest from reference TRBV28 and TRBJ2-2): DVKVTQSSRYLVKRTGEKVFLECVQDMDHENMFWYRQDPGLGLRLIYFSYDVKMKEKGDIPEGYSVSREKKERFSLILESASTNQTSMYLCAIRSGQGFSNTGELFFGEGSRLTVL.

V usage is TRBV6-2 or TRBV6-3 and J usage is TRBJ2-2; 8 bases match TRBD1. The ends lost 3 bases at V and 5 bases at J; junction bases unmatched: 11. CDR1 is MNHEY and CDR2 is SVGEGT in the germline V gene. This CDR3 is 17 amino acids long. Written as DNA, the CDR3 is TGTGCCAGCAGTTATGGGCAGGGGGCTGCCAGGACCGGGGAGCTGTTTTTT. This translates into CASSYGQGAARTGELFF.

The CDR3 bases are TGTGCCAGCAGTGAGCGGGGCAATCAGCCCCAGCATTTT. It is translated as CASSERGNQPQHF. The chain links TRBV6-1 to TRBJ1-5; D gene unclear. This CDR3 is built from 13 residues. Germline assignment: CDR1 MNHNS and CDR2 SASEGT. V was clipped by 3 bases and J by 2 bases, with 5 bases between them.

V gene TRBV19 combines with J gene TRBJ2-7; perhaps TRBD2 as D (5 bases). The germline V gene encodes CDR1 LNHDA and CDR2 SQIVND (reference sequence). V was clipped by 5 bases and J by 2 bases, with 13 bases between them. The CDR3 is 14 amino acids. Here the CDR3 reads CASSSGTPTYEQYF. CDR3 DNA: TGTGCCAGTAGTTCGGGAACCCCGACCTACGAGCAGTACTTC.

V gene TRBV29-1 combines with J gene TRBJ2-7; 10 positions match TRBD1. V lost 4 bases to trimming and J lost 5 bases; unmatched junction nucleotides: 2. This CDR3 region has 12 residues. Germline CDR1 SQVTM, CDR2 ANQGSEA. Here the CDR3 DNA reads TGCAGCGTTGGACAGGGGGCGCACGAGCAGTACTTC. Translating it yields CSVGQGAHEQYF.

The chain employs TRBV30 and TRBJ1-5; 9 bases are a match to TRBD1. Germline V CDR1 and CDR2: GTSNPN, SVGIG (reference sequence). The CDR3 totals 14 residues. V shed 1 base, J shed 6 bases, and the junction held 4 bases outside the gene matches. CDR3 protein: CAWSGTGDGQPQHF. CDR3 DNA sequence: TGTGCCTGGAGTGGGACAGGGGACGGTCAGCCCCAGCATTTT.

The chain uses TRBV28 and TRBJ2-7, with TRBD1 matching over 10 bases. The V segment lost 4 bases and the J segment 2 bases; nucleotides outside the gene matches: 5. Germline loops: CDR1 MDHEN, CDR2 SYDVKM. The CDR3 extends over 15 amino acids. CDR3 region: CASSSGQGSPYEQYF. For the CDR3, the DNA is TGTGCCAGCAGTTCGGGACAGGGGAGCCCCTACGAGCAGTACTTC.

V and J are TRBV6-2 or TRBV6-3 and TRBJ1-2, with D hard to call. Germline CDR1 reads MNHEY; CDR2 reads SVGEGT. There are 11 residues in the CDR3. With 2 bases removed from V and 6 bases from J, the gap between germline ends came to 4 bases. CDR3 in amino acids: CASSYANGYTF. The CDR3 DNA reads TGTGCCAGCAGTTACGCTAATGGCTACACCTTC.

This chain joins TRBV27 and TRBJ2-7, with D possibly TRBD2 on 5 matching bases. The V gene lost 3 bases and the J gene lost 0 bases, with 9 bases spanning the gap. This CDR3 has 14 residues. Germline values: CDR1 MNHEY, CDR2 SMNVEV (reference sequence). The CDR3: CASSLFRGSYEQYF. CDR3 bases: TGTGCCAGCAGTTTGTTTCGGGGCTCCTACGAGCAGTACTTC.

The chain couples TRBV9 to TRBJ2-3; maybe TRBD1 (6 bases). Trimming left V 4 bases short and J 2 bases short, with 14 bases between. The CDR3 runs 15 residues. CDR1 is SGDLS and CDR2 is YYNGEE in the germline V gene. The CDR3 sequence is CASSTFGQSTDTQYF. The CDR3 DNA sequence: TGTGCCAGCAGCACCTTCGGACAGTCCACAGATACGCAGTATTTT. The full variable domain, its missing parts supplied by reference TRBV9 and TRBJ2-3, is DSGVTQTPKHLITATGQRVTLRCSPRSGDLSVYWYQQSLDQGLQFLIQYYNGEERAKGNILERFSAQQFPDLHSELNLSSLELGDSALYFCASSTFGQSTDTQYFGPGTRLTVL.

This chain links TRBV29-1 with TRBJ1-1; D is unclear. Germline V gene data show CDR1 as SQVTM and CDR2 as ANQGSEA. V was cut by 1 base and J by 0 bases, with 6 bases left in between. The CDR3 sequence is 13 residues long. CDR3 loop: CSVEGRLNTEAFF. The DNA for the CDR3 is TGCAGCGTTGAAGGCAGGCTGAACACTGAAGCTTTCTTT.